These T cell receptor beta chains were read from a single sample in a study of vaccination and CD4 T cells after COVID-19. TCRdb independently ran MiXCR on the PCR reads; one entry per CDR3 protein. The sample shows about 18,000 distinct CDR3 sequences, around 62% of them seen only once. The sample in question was CD4+ T cells from blood, obtained before SARS-CoV-2 vaccination. These receptors were obtained from a human donor who had recovered from COVID-19. Each CDR3 is given with its conserved first and last residue. Fields, in order: J gene, D gene, V gene, CDR3 length, clone size, CDR3 DNA, CDR3 protein. The D gene is left open where the match is weak. Expanded clones get a size class; other rows say once, few or many, or leave the size out.

TRBJ2-5 | - | TRBV6-1 | 11 | - | TGTGCCAGCAGTGAAGGAGAGACCCAGTACTTC | CASSEGETQYF
TRBJ1-5 | TRBD1 | TRBV7-9 | 13 | once | TGTGCCAGCAGTAGAGGGGGCCGGCAGCCCCAGCATTTT | CASSRGGRQPQHF
TRBJ2-2 | - | TRBV7-3 | 15 | - | TGTGCCAGCAGCGGATCCAGAGGGAACACCGGGGAGCTGTTTTTT | CASSGSRGNTGELFF
TRBJ2-3 | TRBD2 | TRBV2 | 16 | - | TGTGCCAGCAGTGAGATGGGGACTAGCCGGGCCCGGTGGCAGTATTTT | CASSEMGTSRARWQYF
TRBJ2-1 | - | TRBV20-1 | 12 | few | TGCAGCGGGTCTACAGGCTACAATGAGCAGTTCTTC | CSGSTGYNEQFF
TRBJ2-3 | - | TRBV20-1 | 13 | - | TGCAGTGCTAGCGGGAAAACCACAGATACGCAGTATTTT | CSASGKTTDTQYF
TRBJ1-5 | - | TRBV19 | 16 | - | TGTGCCAGTAGTAGTTACCGGGACACTAGCAATCAGCCCCAGCATTTT | CASSSYRDTSNQPQHF
TRBJ2-3 | TRBD2 | TRBV27 | 13 | - | TGTGCCAGCAACGCCTATAGCGGGAGGACGCAGTATTTT | CASNAYSGRTQYF
TRBJ2-2 | - | TRBV10-3 | 13 | - | TGTGCCACTATGTTTGCGAACACCGGGGAGCTGTTTTTT | CATMFANTGELFF
TRBJ2-1 | - | TRBV7-3 | 13 | - | TGTGCCAGCAGCTTGGGACCTGGGAATGAGCAGTTCTTC | CASSLGPGNEQFF
TRBJ1-4 | - | TRBV15 | 13 | - | TGTGCCACCGGACCGGGGCCCTCTGAAAAACTGTTTTTT | CATGPGPSEKLFF
TRBJ1-5 | - | TRBV28 | 15 | - | TGTGCCAGCAGGGACAGCGCTTATAGCAATCAGCCCCAGCATTTT | CASRDSAYSNQPQHF
TRBJ1-6 | - | TRBV15 | 15 | few | TGTGCCACCAGCAGAGACACTCTGGGGGGGTCACCCCTCCACTTT | CATSRDTLGGSPLHF
TRBJ2-7 | - | TRBV20-1 | 15 | - | TGCAGTGCTCCCGGGGGCGGAAGCCTTTCCTACGAGCAGTACTTC | CSAPGGGSLSYEQYF
TRBJ2-1 | TRBD2 | TRBV20-1 | 14 | - | TGCAGTGCTACTAGACTAGCGGGTCACTATGAGCAGTTCTTC | CSATRLAGHYEQFF
TRBJ2-4 | TRBD2 | TRBV6-1 | 14 | - | TGTGCCAGCAGTCCCCCGGGGGGGGAAAACATTCAGTACTTC | CASSPPGGENIQYF
TRBJ2-3 | - | TRBV27 | 16 | - | TGTGCCAGCAGTTTATCACGGGGAGGCGCGACAGATACGCAGTATTTT | CASSLSRGGATDTQYF
TRBJ1-1 | - | TRBV28 | 14 | - | TGTGCCAGCACCAGCCTCCGTTCGAACACTGAAGCTTTCTTT | CASTSLRSNTEAFF
TRBJ2-5 | - | TRBV7-2 | 14 | few | TGTGCCAGCAGCCCCAATGGACCCCAAGAGACCCAGTACTTC | CASSPNGPQETQYF
TRBJ1-5 | TRBD1 | TRBV12-3/TRBV12-4 | 13 | - | TGTGCCAGCAGTTTGGACAGGGTTCAGCCCCAGCATTTT | CASSLDRVQPQHF
TRBJ2-7 | TRBD1 | TRBV6-1 | 15 | few | TGTGCCAGCAGTGTTTTGACAGGGGGCCTTTACGAGCAGTACTTC | CASSVLTGGLYEQYF
TRBJ1-1 | TRBD1 | TRBV7-2 | 14 | - | TGTGCCAGCAGCTTAAGGAGGACAGGCACTGAAGCTTTCTTT | CASSLRRTGTEAFF
TRBJ1-2 | - | TRBV19 | 15 | - | TGTGCCAGTAGTAGAGACGGGGGCTCGGGCTATGGCTACACCTTC | CASSRDGGSGYGYTF
TRBJ1-5 | - | TRBV18 | 13 | - | TGTGCCAGCTCATCGGACGTGGATCAGCCCCAGCATTTT | CASSSDVDQPQHF
TRBJ2-1 | TRBD2 | TRBV29-1 | 14 | - | TGCAGCGTTGAATCCGTAGCGGGGGCGGTGGAGCAGTTCTTC | CSVESVAGAVEQFF
TRBJ2-1 | - | TRBV24-1 | 11 | - | TGTGCCACCAGCACAACCAATGAGCAGTTCTTC | CATSTTNEQFF
TRBJ2-3 | TRBD1 | TRBV6-4 | 14 | few | TGTGCCAGCAGTGGGACAGGGGGCGCAGATACGCAGTATTTT | CASSGTGGADTQYF
TRBJ1-5 | - | TRBV19 | 15 | few | TGTGCCACCAGTCCCCAGCCATATAGCAATCAGCCCCAGCATTTT | CATSPQPYSNQPQHF
TRBJ2-7 | - | TRBV15 | 16 | - | TGTGCCACCAGCCGCGGGCCCGGACAGCTAACCTACGAGCAGTACTTC | CATSRGPGQLTYEQYF
TRBJ2-5 | TRBD1 | TRBV24-1 | 16 | - | TGTGCCACCAGTGATAACAGGGGGCGTCAGGGAGAGACCCAGTACTTC | CATSDNRGRQGETQYF
TRBJ1-3 | TRBD1 | TRBV6-1 | 13 | - | TGTGCCAGTGTGGACAGGGCTGGAAACACCATATATTTT | CASVDRAGNTIYF
TRBJ2-6 | - | TRBV6-2/TRBV6-3 | 17 | - | TGTGCCAGCAGCCGCCCTTCGAGGGAATCTGGGGCCAACGTCCTGACTTTC | CASSRPSRESGANVLTF
TRBJ1-2 | - | TRBV6-1 | 12 | few | TGTGCCAGCAGTGGCCTAAACTATGGCTACACCTTC | CASSGLNYGYTF
TRBJ2-3 | - | TRBV10-3 | 12 | - | TGTGCCATCAGTCGAGAGACAGATACGCAGTATTTT | CAISRETDTQYF
TRBJ2-7 | TRBD2 | TRBV20-1 | 17 | - | TGCAGTGCTAGAGACCCCGCGACTAGCGGGAGTGGGTACGAGCAGTACTTC | CSARDPATSGSGYEQYF
TRBJ1-5 | TRBD1 | TRBV15 | 15 | - | TGTGCCACCAGCAGTACCAGGGGGGTCAATCAGCCCCAGCATTTT | CATSSTRGVNQPQHF
TRBJ2-3 | - | TRBV7-9 | 13 | - | TGTGCCAGCAAGGATCGACTCACAGATACGCAGTATTTT | CASKDRLTDTQYF
TRBJ2-5 | - | TRBV7-9 | 12 | few | TGTGCCAGCAGCTTAATTACGGAGACCCAGTACTTC | CASSLITETQYF
TRBJ1-1 | TRBD1 | TRBV20-1 | 15 | - | TGCAGTGCATCCGGACAGGGAGCGGGGAACACTGAAGCTTTCTTT | CSASGQGAGNTEAFF
TRBJ1-3 | - | TRBV11-2 | 12 | - | TGTGCCAGCAGCTTAGTGGGAAACACCATATATTTT | CASSLVGNTIYF
TRBJ1-1 | TRBD1 | TRBV9 | 17 | once | TGTGCCAGCAGCGAACAGGGGGGCAGGCCTTTGAACACTGAAGCTTTCTTT | CASSEQGGRPLNTEAFF
TRBJ1-1 | TRBD1 | TRBV28 | 15 | - | TGTGCCAGCAGTGTTACGGGACAGGGGGGTACTGAAGCTTTCTTT | CASSVTGQGGTEAFF
TRBJ2-1 | TRBD1 | TRBV7-3 | 14 | - | TGTGCCAGCAGCGCCGGACAGGGGGCGCGGGAGCAGTTCTTC | CASSAGQGAREQFF
TRBJ1-5 | - | TRBV6-1 | 14 | - | TGTGCCAGCGGGGAGACGGGAGGCAATCAGCCCCAGCATTTT | CASGETGGNQPQHF
TRBJ2-2 | - | TRBV27 | 15 | few | TGTGCCAGCAGTTTCGCCGGGAGTGACACCGGGGAGCTGTTTTTT | CASSFAGSDTGELFF
TRBJ1-4 | TRBD1 | TRBV6-1 | 14 | - | TGTGCCATGGGACAGGGAGGGGATAATGAAAAACTGTTTTTT | CAMGQGGDNEKLFF
TRBJ2-7 | - | TRBV20-1 | 12 | - | TGCAGTGCTAGAGATAAGGTTTACGAGCAGTACTTC | CSARDKVYEQYF
TRBJ2-1 | TRBD2 | TRBV6-1 | 15 | - | TGTGCCAGCAGCGGGCGGCTAGCGGGCGCCAATGAGCAGTTCTTC | CASSGRLAGANEQFF
TRBJ2-7 | - | TRBV6-1 | 12 | few | TGTGCCAGCAGTGTGGAGGGGGTCGAGCAGTACTTC | CASSVEGVEQYF
TRBJ1-1 | - | TRBV19 | 16 | - | TGTGCCAGTAGTATGGGGTTGAGAAACTTGAACACTGAAGCTTTCTTT | CASSMGLRNLNTEAFF